The TCR beta chain described here comes from a study of blood T cell repertoires in COVID-19. Overall study: Both acute and convalescent COVID-19 samples were obtained from the United States, Italy and Spain. Sources were T cells, B-cell-depleted T cells, or PBMCs; the material itself was cDNA or gDNA.

The germline CDR1 and CDR2 sequences are MDHEN and SYDVKM. V lost 6 bases and J lost 3, with 11 bases in between. The CDR3 length is 13 residues. Authors' methods: Reference gene primer amplification gave nucleated cell count estimates. Profiled with immunoSEQ multiplex PCR; TCRdb holds only in-frame clones, not every one. D and trimming come from the DNA, and the V and J calls and clone size come from that table. The data hold more than 300,000 clones, with roughly 90% observed a single time. The clonotype originates from a man in his late teens or twenties who had recovered from COVID-19. The V call is TRBV28, the J call TRBJ1-1; D not certain. Source material: peripheral blood. The CDR3 sequence: CASSVSRDTEAFF. CDR3 nucleotides: TGTGCCAGCAGCGTATCTAGAGACACTGAAGCTTTCTTT. The entire variable domain, with the rest obtained from reference TRBV28 and TRBJ1-1, is as follows: DVKVTQSSRYLVKRTGEKVFLECVQDMDHENMFWYRQDPGLGLRLIYFSYDVKMKEKGDIPEGYSVSREKKERFSLILESASTNQTSMYLCASSVSRDTEAFFGQGTRLTVV.